A selection of T cell receptor beta chains follows, all from one sample in a study of regulatory T cells in long-lasting Graves disease. Each CDR3 protein gets one entry after TCRdb re-called the multiplex PCR reads with MiXCR. In the table there are approximately 400,000 distinct CDR3 sequences, around 16% of which are singletons. The data were also submitted as part of a second study, on T cells in Graves' hyperthyroidism and ophthalmopathy.

This sample comprised peripheral blood mononuclear cells (PBMCs), obtained at new diagnosis, from a patient treated with antithyroid drugs. These receptors originate from a woman aged 40 to 50 with Graves disease. Both conserved end residues are part of each CDR3. A D gene is named only where the DNA matches it firmly. Expanded clones get a size class; other rows say once, few or many, or leave the size out.

J: TRBJ2-7; D: TRBD1; V: TRBV6-5; size: many; length: 18; CDR3: CASSFSPPDRDPSYEQYF; DNA: TGTGCCAGCAGTTTTTCCCCGCCGGACAGGGACCCATCCTACGAGCAGTACTTC
J: TRBJ2-7; D: -; V: TRBV7-9; size: many; length: 16; CDR3: CASSLVSAPDGGEQYF; DNA: TGTGCCAGCAGCTTAGTAAGCGCCCCTGATGGGGGCGAGCAGTACTTC
J: TRBJ2-7; D: -; V: TRBV2; size: many; length: 15; CDR3: CASSPRALSSYEQYF; DNA: TGTGCCAGCAGCCCCCGGGCCCTTAGCTCCTACGAGCAGTACTTC
J: TRBJ1-5; D: TRBD1; V: TRBV6-5; size: few; length: 14; CDR3: CASSYGTGVQPQHF; DNA: TGTGCCAGCAGTTACGGGACAGGGGTTCAGCCCCAGCATTTT
J: TRBJ2-6; D: -; V: TRBV6-1; size: -; length: 15; CDR3: CASSKGRRLTNVLTF; DNA: TGTGCCAGCAGCAAGGGACGGCGTTTGACCAACGTCCTGACTTTC
J: TRBJ2-2; D: -; V: TRBV6-1; size: many; length: 15; CDR3: CASTRGARNTGELFF; DNA: TGTGCCAGCACCAGGGGGGCGCGGAACACCGGGGAGCTGTTTTTT
J: TRBJ1-3; D: TRBD1; V: TRBV28; size: many; length: 18; CDR3: CASWMGAGQETSGNTIYF; DNA: TGTGCCAGCTGGATGGGAGCGGGACAGGAAACCTCTGGAAACACCATATATTTT
J: TRBJ2-3; D: -; V: TRBV7-9; size: -; length: 17; CDR3: CASSLGTGGASTDTQYF; DNA: TGTGCCAGCAGCTTAGGCACTGGCGGAGCTAGCACAGATACGCAGTATTTT
J: TRBJ1-4; D: TRBD1; V: TRBV9; size: -; length: 15; CDR3: CASSVGRGLFEKLFF; DNA: TGTGCCAGCAGCGTAGGAAGGGGGCTATTTGAAAAACTGTTTTTT
J: TRBJ2-7; D: TRBD1; V: TRBV28; size: -; length: 11; CDR3: CASSRPGQKYF; DNA: TGTGCCAGCAGTCGCCCGGGACAGAAGTACTTC
J: TRBJ1-1; D: -; V: TRBV20-1; size: many; length: 13; CDR3: CSARAGSGTEAFF; DNA: TGCAGTGCTAGGGCGGGGTCAGGGACTGAAGCTTTCTTT
J: TRBJ2-5; D: -; V: TRBV3-1; size: many; length: 16; CDR3: CASSRTRGPRSGGQYF; DNA: TGTGCCAGCAGCCGGACCAGGGGCCCTCGATCGGGGGGCCAGTACTTC
J: TRBJ2-2; D: TRBD1; V: TRBV12-3/TRBV12-4; size: many; length: 20; CDR3: CASTLSYSRRDRQNTGELFF; DNA: TGTGCCAGCACTCTTTCTTACAGCCGCCGGGACAGACAGAACACCGGGGAGCTGTTTTTT
J: TRBJ2-4; D: TRBD2; V: TRBV20-1; size: -; length: 16; CDR3: CSARDKTSGPKNIQYF; DNA: TGCAGTGCTAGAGACAAAACTAGCGGGCCTAAAAACATTCAGTACTTC
J: TRBJ2-3; D: -; V: TRBV29-1; size: many; length: 10; CDR3: CSVRRDTQYF; DNA: TGCAGCGTAAGACGGGATACGCAGTATTTT
J: TRBJ2-1; D: TRBD1; V: TRBV11-2; size: many; length: 15; CDR3: CASRHGTGLDNEQFF; DNA: TGTGCCAGCAGGCACGGGACAGGGTTAGACAATGAGCAGTTCTTC
J: TRBJ2-6; D: -; V: TRBV6-1; size: many; length: 16; CDR3: CASSGVGFSGANVLTF; DNA: TGTGCCAGCAGTGGGGTAGGGTTCTCTGGGGCCAACGTCCTGACTTTC
J: TRBJ1-1; D: TRBD1; V: TRBV28; size: many; length: 13; CDR3: CASGTSDRVEAFF; DNA: TGTGCCAGCGGCACCTCAGACAGGGTCGAGGCTTTCTTT
J: TRBJ1-3; D: -; V: TRBV11-3; size: -; length: 16; CDR3: CASSLDGQFSGNTIYF; DNA: TGTGCCAGCAGCTTAGACGGACAGTTCTCTGGAAACACCATATATTTT
J: TRBJ2-3; D: -; V: TRBV27; size: -; length: 14; CDR3: CASRRLVSTDTQYF; DNA: TGTGCCAGCAGGAGACTCGTAAGCACAGATACGCAGTATTTT
J: TRBJ1-6; D: TRBD1; V: TRBV20-1; size: few; length: 15; CDR3: CSARDLRQGNSPLHF; DNA: TGCAGTGCTAGAGATCTTAGACAGGGGAATTCACCCCTCCACTTT
J: TRBJ2-2; D: -; V: TRBV20-1; size: many; length: 15; CDR3: CSARPPRGNTGELFF; DNA: TGCAGTGCTAGGCCGCCTCGTGGGAACACCGGGGAGCTGTTTTTT
J: TRBJ2-7; D: -; V: TRBV6-1; size: many; length: 13; CDR3: CASSGTLASEQYF; DNA: TGTGCCAGCAGTGGGACTCTCGCTTCCGAGCAGTACTTC
J: TRBJ1-6; D: -; V: TRBV18; size: -; length: 15; CDR3: CASSPPGLYNSPLHF; DNA: TGTGCCAGCTCACCACCAGGGCTGTATAATTCACCCCTCCACTTT
J: TRBJ2-7; D: -; V: TRBV27; size: many; length: 16; CDR3: CASSFSADGPFYEQYF; DNA: TGTGCCAGCAGTTTCTCAGCGGACGGTCCGTTCTACGAGCAGTACTTC
J: TRBJ1-6; D: -; V: TRBV20-1; size: many; length: 14; CDR3: CSARSVGRDSPLHF; DNA: TGCAGTGCTAGAAGCGTGGGACGGGATTCACCCCTCCACTTT
J: TRBJ1-1; D: -; V: TRBV5-5; size: many; length: 13; CDR3: CASSLYTNTEAFF; DNA: TGTGCCAGCAGCTTGTATACGAACACTGAAGCTTTCTTT
J: TRBJ2-3; D: TRBD2; V: TRBV12-3/TRBV12-4; size: many; length: 15; CDR3: CASSLEGLAAHTQYF; DNA: TGTGCCAGCAGTTTAGAAGGACTAGCGGCACATACGCAGTATTTT
J: TRBJ1-1; D: -; V: TRBV9; size: -; length: 14; CDR3: CASSGLAVNTEAFF; DNA: TGTGCCAGCAGCGGCTTAGCAGTGAACACTGAAGCTTTCTTT
J: TRBJ2-7; D: -; V: TRBV12-3/TRBV12-4; size: many; length: 11; CDR3: CASSLEGKQYF; DNA: TGTGCCAGCAGTTTAGAGGGGAAGCAGTACTTC
J: TRBJ1-5; D: TRBD1; V: TRBV30; size: many; length: 13; CDR3: CAWGRDSGQPQHF; DNA: TGTGCCTGGGGACGGGACAGCGGTCAGCCCCAGCATTTT
J: TRBJ2-1; D: -; V: TRBV20-1; size: -; length: 13; CDR3: CSARDGAGREQFF; DNA: TGCAGTGCTAGAGATGGGGCGGGACGTGAGCAGTTCTTC
J: TRBJ2-3; D: TRBD1; V: TRBV4-3; size: -; length: 16; CDR3: CASSQDTGGSTDTQYF; DNA: TGCGCCAGCAGCCAAGATACAGGGGGTTCCACAGATACGCAGTATTTT
J: TRBJ2-3; D: -; V: TRBV2; size: many; length: 15; CDR3: CASSDRPLSTDTQYF; DNA: TGTGCCAGCAGTGATCGTCCCCTATCCACAGATACGCAGTATTTT
J: TRBJ2-5; D: TRBD2; V: TRBV3-1; size: -; length: 16; CDR3: CASTQDSGRAGETQYF; DNA: TGTGCCAGCACCCAGGATAGCGGGAGGGCCGGTGAGACCCAGTACTTC
J: TRBJ1-3; D: -; V: TRBV19; size: many; length: 14; CDR3: CASSTGTGGNTIYF; DNA: TGTGCCAGTAGTACCGGGACGGGAGGAAACACCATATATTTT
J: TRBJ2-1; D: -; V: TRBV7-2; size: many; length: 13; CDR3: CASSSFRYNEQFF; DNA: TGTGCCAGCAGCTCCTTTCGGTACAATGAGCAGTTCTTC
J: TRBJ1-4; D: -; V: TRBV4-1; size: few; length: 15; CDR3: CASSQVKSDREKLFF; DNA: TGCGCCAGCAGCCAAGTAAAGTCTGACAGGGAAAAACTGTTTTTT
J: TRBJ2-3; D: TRBD2; V: TRBV6-2/TRBV6-3; size: many; length: 15; CDR3: CASSYSTSGEYTQYF; DNA: TGTGCCAGCAGTTACTCCACAAGCGGGGAATATACGCAGTATTTT
J: TRBJ1-1; D: -; V: TRBV30; size: many; length: 11; CDR3: CAWELNTEAFF; DNA: TGTGCCTGGGAGTTGAACACTGAAGCTTTCTTT
J: TRBJ1-3; D: -; V: TRBV14; size: many; length: 16; CDR3: CASSQVKGRTRNTIYF; DNA: TGTGCCAGCAGCCAAGTGAAAGGACGGACGCGAAACACCATATATTTT
J: TRBJ2-1; D: -; V: TRBV30; size: many; length: 14; CDR3: CASNRRDQNNEQFF; DNA: TGTGCCTCCAACCGCCGGGACCAAAACAATGAGCAGTTCTTC
J: TRBJ1-1; D: -; V: TRBV3-1; size: many; length: 16; CDR3: CASSQGPTGMNTEAFF; DNA: TGTGCCAGCAGCCAAGGGCCGACAGGAATGAACACTGAAGCTTTCTTT
J: TRBJ1-1; D: -; V: TRBV11-3; size: many; length: 13; CDR3: CASSLGSDTEAFF; DNA: TGTGCCAGCAGCTTAGGATCCGACACTGAAGCTTTCTTT
J: TRBJ2-3; D: -; V: TRBV7-9; size: many; length: 14; CDR3: CASSRRGPTDTQYF; DNA: TGTGCCAGCAGCCGTCGAGGTCCCACAGATACGCAGTATTTT
J: TRBJ2-1; D: TRBD2; V: TRBV30; size: -; length: 12; CDR3: CAWENQTSLLFF; DNA: TGTGCCTGGGAAAATCAGACTAGCCTTTTGTTCTTC
J: TRBJ2-1; D: TRBD1; V: TRBV6-2/TRBV6-3; size: few; length: 15; CDR3: CASSYSGTGVNEQFF; DNA: TGTGCCAGCAGTTACTCCGGGACAGGGGTCAATGAGCAGTTCTTC
J: TRBJ2-7; D: TRBD2; V: TRBV13; size: -; length: 14; CDR3: CASSSRGGAYEQYF; DNA: TGTGCCAGCAGCTCACGGGGGGGGGCTTACGAGCAGTACTTC
J: TRBJ2-1; D: -; V: TRBV29-1; size: many; length: 17; CDR3: CSVEPPSPGPGYNEQFF; DNA: TGCAGCGTTGAACCACCTTCTCCGGGACCAGGCTACAATGAGCAGTTCTTC
J: TRBJ2-5; D: -; V: TRBV19; size: many; length: 14; CDR3: CASSTRQYQETQYF; DNA: TGTGCCAGTAGTACTCGACAGTACCAAGAGACCCAGTACTTC